This T cell receptor beta chain was recovered during a study of radiation and T cells in renal cell carcinoma. Whole-study context: Nephrectomy followed 15 Gy stereotactic body radiation by 4 weeks. Findings and limits, study-wide: Top tumor clonotypes rose in blood 2 weeks post-radiation, then contracted.

Time point defined: blood 2 weeks post-SBRT. The treatment denotes: 15 Gy SBRT to primary tumor, nephrectomy 4 weeks later. After SBRT, blood was collected at 2 and 4 weeks, plus baseline. The tumor was a clear cell renal cell carcinoma. Sequencing was performed with immunoSEQ multiplex PCR; in TCRdb, only in-frame clones are kept and a portion is missing. The sample has some 80,000 clones; 65% to 90% are singletons. The CDR3 runs to 17 residues. Germline loops: CDR1 MGHRA, CDR2 YSYEKL. Trimming cost V 4 bases and J 6 bases, with 24 bases left between them. As for this clone: Its antigen remains unidentified.

Sequencing was performed on blood, taken from a patient whose treatment included radiotherapy and nephrectomy. The chain uses TRBV4-1 and TRBJ2-5; D is possibly TRBD1 (6 bases). The receptor's source is a woman aged 50 to 60 with renal cell carcinoma. CDR3 in amino acids: CASSLQLTVEGVQTQYF. Written as DNA, the CDR3 is TGCGCCAGCAGCCTCCAGCTTACGGTTGAGGGGGTACAGACCCAGTACTTC.